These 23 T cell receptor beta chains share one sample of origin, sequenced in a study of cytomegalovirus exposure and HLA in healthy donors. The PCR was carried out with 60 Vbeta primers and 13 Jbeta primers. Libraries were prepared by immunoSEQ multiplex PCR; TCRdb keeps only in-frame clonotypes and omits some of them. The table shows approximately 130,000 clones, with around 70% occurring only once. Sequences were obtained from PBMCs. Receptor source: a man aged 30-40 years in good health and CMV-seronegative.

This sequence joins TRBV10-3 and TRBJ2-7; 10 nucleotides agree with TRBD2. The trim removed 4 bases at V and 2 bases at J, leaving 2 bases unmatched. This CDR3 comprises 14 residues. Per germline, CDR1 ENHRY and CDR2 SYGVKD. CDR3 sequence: CAISALAGAYEQYF. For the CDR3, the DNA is TGTGCCATCAGTGCCCTAGCGGGGGCCTACGAGCAGTACTTC.

Here the CDR3 DNA reads TGTGCCAGCAGCTTCGGGACAGACGGATCTAATGAAAAACTGTTTTTT. It yields the protein CASSFGTDGSNEKLFF. This chain links TRBV13 with TRBJ1-4, with TRBD1 matching 7 bases. CDR1 is PRHDT, CDR2 FYEKMQ, per germline (reference sequence). V was clipped by 3 bases and J by 3 bases; unmatched bases: 7. This CDR3 is built from 16 residues.

This CDR3 reads CASRPPTGLNTEAFF. CDR3 DNA: TGTGCCAGCAGACCACCGACAGGGCTGAACACTGAAGCTTTCTTT. The chain links TRBV7-8 to TRBJ1-1; 7 bases are shared with TRBD1. With 6 bases clipped from V and 0 bases from J, the junction kept 7 bases outside the gene matches. The CDR3 is 15 residues long. Germline V gene sequence: CDR1 SGHVS, CDR2 FQNEAQ.

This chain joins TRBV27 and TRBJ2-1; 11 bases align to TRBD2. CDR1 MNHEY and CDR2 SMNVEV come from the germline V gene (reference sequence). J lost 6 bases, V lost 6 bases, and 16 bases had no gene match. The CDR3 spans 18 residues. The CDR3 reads CASRPRLAGGGWVNEQFF. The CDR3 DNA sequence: TGTGCCAGCAGACCGCGGCTAGCGGGGGGCGGTTGGGTCAATGAGCAGTTCTTC.

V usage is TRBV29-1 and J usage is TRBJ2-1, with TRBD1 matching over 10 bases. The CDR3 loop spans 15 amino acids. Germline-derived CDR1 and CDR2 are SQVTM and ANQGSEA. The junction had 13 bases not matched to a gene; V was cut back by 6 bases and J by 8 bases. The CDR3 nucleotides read TGCAGCGTGCCGGGACAGGGGCCTACGGTGGATGAGCAGTTCTTC. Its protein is CSVPGQGPTVDEQFF.

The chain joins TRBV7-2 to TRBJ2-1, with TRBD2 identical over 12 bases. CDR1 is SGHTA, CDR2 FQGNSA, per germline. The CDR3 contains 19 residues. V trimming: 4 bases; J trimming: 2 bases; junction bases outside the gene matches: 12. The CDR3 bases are TGTGCCAGCAGCTCCCGTAAAACCCTAGCGGGGGGGCCCTACAATGAGCAGTTCTTC. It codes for CASSSRKTLAGGPYNEQFF.

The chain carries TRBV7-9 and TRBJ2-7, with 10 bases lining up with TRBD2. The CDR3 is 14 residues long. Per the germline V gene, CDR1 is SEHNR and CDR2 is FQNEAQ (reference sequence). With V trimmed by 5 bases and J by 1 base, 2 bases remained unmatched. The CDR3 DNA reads TGTGCCAGCAGCCTTAGCGGGGGGTCCTACGAGCAGTACTTC. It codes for CASSLSGGSYEQYF.

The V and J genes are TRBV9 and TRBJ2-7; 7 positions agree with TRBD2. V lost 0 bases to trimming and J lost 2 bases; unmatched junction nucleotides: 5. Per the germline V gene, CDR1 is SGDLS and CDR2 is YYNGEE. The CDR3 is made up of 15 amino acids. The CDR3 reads CASSVDGTITYEQYF. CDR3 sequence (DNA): TGTGCCAGCAGCGTAGATGGGACTATCACCTACGAGCAGTACTTC.

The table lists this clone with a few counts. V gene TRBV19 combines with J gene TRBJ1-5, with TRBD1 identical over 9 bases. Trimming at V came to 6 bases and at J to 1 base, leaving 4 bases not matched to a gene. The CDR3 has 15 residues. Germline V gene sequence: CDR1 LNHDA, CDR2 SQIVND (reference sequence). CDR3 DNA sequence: TGTGCCAGTAGCTCTGGACAGGGGAGCAATCAGCCCCAGCATTTT. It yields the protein CASSSGQGSNQPQHF.

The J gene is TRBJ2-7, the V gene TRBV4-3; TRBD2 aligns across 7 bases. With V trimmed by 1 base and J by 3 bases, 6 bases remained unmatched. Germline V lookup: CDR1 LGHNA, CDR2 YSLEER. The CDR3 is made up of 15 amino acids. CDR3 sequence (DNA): TGCGCCAGCAGCCAAGTTTCCGGGGGGTTCTACGAGCAGTACTTC. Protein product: CASSQVSGGFYEQYF.

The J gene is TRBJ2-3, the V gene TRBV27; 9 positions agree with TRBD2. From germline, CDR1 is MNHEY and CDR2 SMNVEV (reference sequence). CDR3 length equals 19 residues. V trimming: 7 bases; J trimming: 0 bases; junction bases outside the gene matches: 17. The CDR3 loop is CASNPAGTSRVTSTDTQYF. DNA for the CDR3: TGTGCCAGCAACCCAGCCGGGACTAGCAGAGTTACTAGCACAGATACGCAGTATTTT.

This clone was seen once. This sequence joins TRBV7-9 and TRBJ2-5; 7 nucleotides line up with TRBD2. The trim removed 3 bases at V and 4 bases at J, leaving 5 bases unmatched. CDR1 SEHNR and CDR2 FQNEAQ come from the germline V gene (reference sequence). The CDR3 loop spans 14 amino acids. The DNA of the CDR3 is TGTGCCAGCAGCTTTTCCTTAGCGGGAGAGACCCAGTACTTC. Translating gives CASSFSLAGETQYF.

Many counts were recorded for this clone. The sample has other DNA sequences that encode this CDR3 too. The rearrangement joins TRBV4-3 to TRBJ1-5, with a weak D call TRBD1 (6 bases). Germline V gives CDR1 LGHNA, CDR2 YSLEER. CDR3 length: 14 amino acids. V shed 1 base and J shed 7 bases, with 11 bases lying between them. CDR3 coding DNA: TGCGCCAGCAGCCAAGTTGAGGGGGTACAGCCCCAGCATTTT. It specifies CASSQVEGVQPQHF.

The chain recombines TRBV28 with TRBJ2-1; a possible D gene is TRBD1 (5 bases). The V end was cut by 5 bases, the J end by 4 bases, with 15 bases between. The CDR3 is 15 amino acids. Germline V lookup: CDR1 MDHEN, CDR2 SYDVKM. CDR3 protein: CASSRRAGLYNEQFF. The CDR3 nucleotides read TGTGCCAGCAGTCGACGGGCAGGGTTATACAATGAGCAGTTCTTC.

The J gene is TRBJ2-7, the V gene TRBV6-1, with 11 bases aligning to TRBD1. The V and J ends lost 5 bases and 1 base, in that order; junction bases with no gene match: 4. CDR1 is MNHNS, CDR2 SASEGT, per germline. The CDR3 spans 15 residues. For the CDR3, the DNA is TGTGCCAGCAGTCCTGGACAGGGGGCGTCCTACGAGCAGTACTTC. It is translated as CASSPGQGASYEQYF.

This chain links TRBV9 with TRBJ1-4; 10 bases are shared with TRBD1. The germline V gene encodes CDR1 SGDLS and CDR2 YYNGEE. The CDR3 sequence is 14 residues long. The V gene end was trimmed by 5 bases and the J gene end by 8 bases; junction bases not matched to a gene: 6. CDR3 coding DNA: TGTGCCAGCAGTCGACAGGGGGCGTTGGAAAAACTGTTTTTT. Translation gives CASSRQGALEKLFF.

The CDR3 is CASSLVRDQPQHF. The CDR3 nucleotides are TGTGCCAGCAGCTTAGTCAGGGATCAGCCCCAGCATTTT. The chain couples TRBV11-2 to TRBJ1-5; the D gene is possibly TRBD1 (5 bases). The CDR3 extends over 13 amino acids. Germline lookup yields CDR1 SGHAT and CDR2 FQNNGV. Between the trimmed V and J ends, which lost 1 base and 5 bases, there was a span of 6 bases. The full variable domain, completed using reference TRBV11-2 and TRBJ1-5, is EAGVAQSPRYKIIEKRQSVAFWCNPISGHATLYWYQQILGQGPKLLIQFQNNGVVDDSQLPKDRFSAERLKGVDSTLKIQPAKLEDSAVYLCASSLVRDQPQHFGDGTRLSIL.

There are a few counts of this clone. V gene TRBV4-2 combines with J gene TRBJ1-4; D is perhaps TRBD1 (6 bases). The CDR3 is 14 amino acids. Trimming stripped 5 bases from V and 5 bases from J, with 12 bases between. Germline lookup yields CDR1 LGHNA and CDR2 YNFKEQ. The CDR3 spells CASSVQGSNEKLFF. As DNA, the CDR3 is TGTGCCAGCAGCGTACAGGGCAGCAATGAAAAACTGTTTTTT.

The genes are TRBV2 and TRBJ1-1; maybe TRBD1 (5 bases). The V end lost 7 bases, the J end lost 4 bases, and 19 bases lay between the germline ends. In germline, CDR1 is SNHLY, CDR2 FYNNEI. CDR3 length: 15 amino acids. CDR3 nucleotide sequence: TGTGCCAGCATTCGTGATACAGGTTTCGGCACTGAAGCTTTCTTT. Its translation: CASIRDTGFGTEAFF. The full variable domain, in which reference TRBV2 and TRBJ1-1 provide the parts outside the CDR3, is EPEVTQTPSHQVTQMGQEVILRCVPISNHLYFYWYRQILGQKVEFLVSFYNNEISEKSEIFDDQFSVERPDGSNFTLKIRSTKLEDSAMYFCASIRDTGFGTEAFFGQGTRLTVV.

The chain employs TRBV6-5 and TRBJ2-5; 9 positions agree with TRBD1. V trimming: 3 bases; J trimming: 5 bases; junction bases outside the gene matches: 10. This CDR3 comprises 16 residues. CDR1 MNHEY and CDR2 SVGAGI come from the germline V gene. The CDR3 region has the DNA TGTGCCAGCAGTTATTCGGGACAGGGCTTTTTGGAGACCCAGTACTTC. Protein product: CASSYSGQGFLETQYF.

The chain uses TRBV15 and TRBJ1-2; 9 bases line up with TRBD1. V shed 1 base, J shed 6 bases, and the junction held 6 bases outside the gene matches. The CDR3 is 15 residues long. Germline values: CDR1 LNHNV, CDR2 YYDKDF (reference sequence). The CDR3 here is CATSRVGTGSNGYTF. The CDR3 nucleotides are TGTGCCACCAGCAGAGTTGGGACAGGGAGTAATGGCTACACCTTC.

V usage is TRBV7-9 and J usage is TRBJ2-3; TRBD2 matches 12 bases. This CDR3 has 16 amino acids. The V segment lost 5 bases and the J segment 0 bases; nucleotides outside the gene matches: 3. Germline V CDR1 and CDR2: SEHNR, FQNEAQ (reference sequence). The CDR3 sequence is CASSHLAGGSTDTQYF. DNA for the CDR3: TGTGCCAGCAGCCATCTAGCGGGAGGGAGCACAGATACGCAGTATTTT.

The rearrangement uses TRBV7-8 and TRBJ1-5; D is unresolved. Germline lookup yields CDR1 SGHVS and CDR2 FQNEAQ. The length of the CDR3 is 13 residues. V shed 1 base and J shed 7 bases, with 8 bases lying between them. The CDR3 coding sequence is TGTGCCAGCAGCTTAGATAGCGGACAGCCCCAGCATTTT. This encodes CASSLDSGQPQHF.